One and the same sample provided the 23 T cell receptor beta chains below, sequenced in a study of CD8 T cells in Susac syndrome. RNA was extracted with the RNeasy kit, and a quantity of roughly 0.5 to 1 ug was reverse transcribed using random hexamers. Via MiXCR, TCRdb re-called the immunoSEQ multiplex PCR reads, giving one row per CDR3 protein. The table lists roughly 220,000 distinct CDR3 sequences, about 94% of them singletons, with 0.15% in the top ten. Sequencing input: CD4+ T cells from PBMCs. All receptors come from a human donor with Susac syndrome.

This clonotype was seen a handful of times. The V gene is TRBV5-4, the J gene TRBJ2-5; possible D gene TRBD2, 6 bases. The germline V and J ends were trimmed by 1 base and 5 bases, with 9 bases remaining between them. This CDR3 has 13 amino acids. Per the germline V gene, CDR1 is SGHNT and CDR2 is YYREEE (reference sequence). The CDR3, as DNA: TGTGCCAGCAGCTTGATTGGGGGGGAGACCCAGTACTTC. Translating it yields CASSLIGGETQYF.

This CDR3 is CSATYRVGGSNTEAFF. The CDR3 nucleotides read TGCAGTGCTACTTACAGGGTTGGGGGCTCTAACACTGAAGCTTTCTTT. V and J are TRBV20-1 and TRBJ1-1; D may be TRBD1 (6 bases). Trimming removed 4 bases at V and 2 bases at J, with 20 bases between. The CDR3 covers 16 residues. The V gene's germline CDR1 is DFQATT and CDR2 SNEGSKA (reference sequence).

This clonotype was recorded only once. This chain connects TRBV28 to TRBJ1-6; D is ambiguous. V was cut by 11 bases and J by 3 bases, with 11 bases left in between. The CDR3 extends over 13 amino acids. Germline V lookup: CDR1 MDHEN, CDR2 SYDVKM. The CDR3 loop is CACFDNYNSPLHF. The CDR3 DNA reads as TGTGCCTGTTTTGACAACTATAATTCACCCCTCCACTTT.

The CDR3: CASSFTGAGYGYTF. The DNA for the CDR3 is TGTGCCAGCAGCTTCACAGGGGCCGGCTATGGCTACACCTTC. This chain joins TRBV11-2 and TRBJ1-2; TRBD1 aligns across 7 bases. This CDR3 is 14 amino acids long. The J segment lost 4 bases and the V segment lost 3 bases, leaving 5 bases of the junction unmatched. Germline V CDR1 and CDR2: SGHAT, FQNNGV.

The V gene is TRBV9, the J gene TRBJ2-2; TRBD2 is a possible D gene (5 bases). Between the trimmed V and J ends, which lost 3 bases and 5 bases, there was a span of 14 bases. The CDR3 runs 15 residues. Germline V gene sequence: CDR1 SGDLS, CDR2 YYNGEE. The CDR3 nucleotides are TGTGCCAGCAGCGCAGGACTCACCAAAACCGGGGAGCTGTTTTTT. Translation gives CASSAGLTKTGELFF.

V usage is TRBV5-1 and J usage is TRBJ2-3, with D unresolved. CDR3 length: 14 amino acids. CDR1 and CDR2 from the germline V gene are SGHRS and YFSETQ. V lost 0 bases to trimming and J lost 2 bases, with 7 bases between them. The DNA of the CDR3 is TGCGCCAGCAGCTTGGAGCGAACCACAGATACGCAGTATTTT. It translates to CASSLERTTDTQYF. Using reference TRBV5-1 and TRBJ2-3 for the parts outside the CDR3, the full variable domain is KAGVTQTPRYLIKTRGQQVTLSCSPISGHRSVSWYQQTPGQGLQFLFEYFSETQRNKGNFPGRFSGRQFSNSRSEMNVSTLELGDSALYLCASSLERTTDTQYFGPGTRLTVL.

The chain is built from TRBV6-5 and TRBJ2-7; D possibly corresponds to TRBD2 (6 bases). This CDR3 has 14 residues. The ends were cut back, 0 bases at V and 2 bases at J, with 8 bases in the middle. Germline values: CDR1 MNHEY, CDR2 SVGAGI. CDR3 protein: CASSYSAGTYEQYF. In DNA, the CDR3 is TGTGCCAGCAGTTACTCGGCGGGAACCTACGAGCAGTACTTC.

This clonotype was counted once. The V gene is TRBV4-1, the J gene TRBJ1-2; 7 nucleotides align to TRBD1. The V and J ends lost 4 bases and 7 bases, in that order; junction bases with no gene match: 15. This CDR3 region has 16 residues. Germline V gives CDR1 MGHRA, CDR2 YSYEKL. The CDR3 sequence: CASSPSSGTGAGGYTF. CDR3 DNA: TGCGCCAGCAGCCCGTCCTCCGGTACAGGGGCCGGTGGCTACACCTTC.

For the CDR3, the DNA is TGCGCCAGCATTGGACAGTCTAACTATGGCTACACCTTC. This sequence encodes CASIGQSNYGYTF. The J gene is TRBJ1-2, the V gene TRBV10-2; D possibly corresponds to TRBD1 (6 bases). CDR3 length: 13 residues. V was clipped by 7 bases and J by 0 bases, with 9 bases between them. CDR1 is WSHSY and CDR2 is SAAADI in the germline V gene.

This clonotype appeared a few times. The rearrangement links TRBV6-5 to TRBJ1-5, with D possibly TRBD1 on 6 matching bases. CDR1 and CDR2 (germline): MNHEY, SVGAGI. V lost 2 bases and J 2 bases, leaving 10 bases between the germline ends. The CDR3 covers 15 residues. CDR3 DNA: TGTGCCAGCAGTTACGAGGGGGAGGGCAATCAGCCCCAGCATTTT. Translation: CASSYEGEGNQPQHF.

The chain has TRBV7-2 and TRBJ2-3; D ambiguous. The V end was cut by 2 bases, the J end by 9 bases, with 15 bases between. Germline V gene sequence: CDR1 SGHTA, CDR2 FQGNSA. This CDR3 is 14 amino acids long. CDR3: CASSLSGPPMTQYF. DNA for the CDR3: TGTGCCAGCAGCTTATCGGGCCCACCCATGACGCAGTATTTT.

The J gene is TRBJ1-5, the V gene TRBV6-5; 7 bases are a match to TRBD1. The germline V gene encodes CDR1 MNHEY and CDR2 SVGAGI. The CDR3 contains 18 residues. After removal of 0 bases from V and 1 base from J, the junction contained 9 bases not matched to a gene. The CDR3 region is CASSYSPPGQTSNQPQHF. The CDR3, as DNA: TGTGCCAGCAGTTACTCTCCCCCGGGACAGACAAGCAATCAGCCCCAGCATTTT.

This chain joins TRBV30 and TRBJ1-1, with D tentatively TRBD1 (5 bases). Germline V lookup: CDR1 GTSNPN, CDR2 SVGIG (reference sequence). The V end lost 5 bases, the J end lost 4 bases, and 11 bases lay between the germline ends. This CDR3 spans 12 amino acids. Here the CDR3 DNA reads TGTGCCTGGCTTGGGGGGGGCACTGAAGCTTTCTTT. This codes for CAWLGGGTEAFF.

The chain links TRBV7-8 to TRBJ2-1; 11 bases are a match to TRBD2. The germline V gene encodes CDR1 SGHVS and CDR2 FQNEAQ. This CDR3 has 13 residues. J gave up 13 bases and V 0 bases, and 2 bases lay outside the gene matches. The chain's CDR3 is CASSLATSGDQFF. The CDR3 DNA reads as TGTGCCAGCAGCTTAGCGACTAGCGGGGACCAGTTCTTC.

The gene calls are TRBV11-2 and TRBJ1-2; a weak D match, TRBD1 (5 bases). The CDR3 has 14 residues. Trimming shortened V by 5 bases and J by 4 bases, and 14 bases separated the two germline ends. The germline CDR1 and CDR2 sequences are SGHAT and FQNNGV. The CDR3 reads CASSPGAGSYGYTF. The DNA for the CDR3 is TGTGCCAGCAGCCCAGGAGCAGGGAGCTATGGCTACACCTTC.

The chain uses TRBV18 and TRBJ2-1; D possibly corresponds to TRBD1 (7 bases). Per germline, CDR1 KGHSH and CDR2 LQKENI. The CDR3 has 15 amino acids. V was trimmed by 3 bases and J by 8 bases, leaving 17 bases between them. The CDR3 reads CASSPPTGRTDEQFF. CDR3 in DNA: TGTGCCAGCTCACCTCCGACAGGGAGGACGGATGAGCAGTTCTTC.

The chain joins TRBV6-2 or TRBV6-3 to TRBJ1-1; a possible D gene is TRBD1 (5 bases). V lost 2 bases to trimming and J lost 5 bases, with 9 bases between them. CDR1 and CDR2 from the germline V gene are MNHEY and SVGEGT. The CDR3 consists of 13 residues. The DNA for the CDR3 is TGTGCCAGCAGTTACGGGGGGGGTACTGAAGCTTTCTTT. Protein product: CASSYGGGTEAFF.

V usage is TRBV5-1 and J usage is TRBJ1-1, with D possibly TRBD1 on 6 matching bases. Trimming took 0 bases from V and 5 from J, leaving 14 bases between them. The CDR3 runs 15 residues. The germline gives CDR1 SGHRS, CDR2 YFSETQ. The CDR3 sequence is CASSLAGTSMTEAFF. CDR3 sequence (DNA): TGCGCCAGCAGCTTGGCAGGGACAAGTATGACTGAAGCTTTCTTT.

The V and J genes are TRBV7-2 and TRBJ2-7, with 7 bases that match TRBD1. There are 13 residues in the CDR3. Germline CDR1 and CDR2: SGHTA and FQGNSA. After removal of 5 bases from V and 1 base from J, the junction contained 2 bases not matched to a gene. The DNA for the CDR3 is TGTGCCAGCAGCGGGACAGCTTCCTACGAGCAGTACTTC. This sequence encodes CASSGTASYEQYF.

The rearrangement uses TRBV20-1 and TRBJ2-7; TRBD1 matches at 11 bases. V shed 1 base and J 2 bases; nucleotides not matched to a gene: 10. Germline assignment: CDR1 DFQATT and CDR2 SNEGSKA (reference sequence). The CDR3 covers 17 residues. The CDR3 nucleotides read TGCAGTGCTAGAGTAGCGGTTCCGGGACAGGGGGCCTACGAGCAGTACTTC. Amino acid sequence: CSARVAVPGQGAYEQYF.

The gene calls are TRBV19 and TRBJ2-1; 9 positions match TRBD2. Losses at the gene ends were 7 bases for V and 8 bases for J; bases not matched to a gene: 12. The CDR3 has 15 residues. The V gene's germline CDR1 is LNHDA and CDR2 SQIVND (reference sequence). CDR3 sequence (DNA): TGTGCCAGTACTCAACGGACTAGCGTGAAGGATGAGCAGTTCTTC. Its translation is CASTQRTSVKDEQFF.

CDR3 residues: CAWSVRQGITYEQYF. Here the CDR3 DNA reads TGTGCCTGGAGTGTACGACAGGGGATAACCTACGAGCAGTACTTC. The chain couples TRBV30 to TRBJ2-7, with 8 positions matching TRBD1. Germline V gene lookup returns CDR1 GTSNPN and CDR2 SVGIG (reference sequence). Trimming took 0 bases from V and 2 from J; bases not matched to a gene: 6. This CDR3 has 15 residues.

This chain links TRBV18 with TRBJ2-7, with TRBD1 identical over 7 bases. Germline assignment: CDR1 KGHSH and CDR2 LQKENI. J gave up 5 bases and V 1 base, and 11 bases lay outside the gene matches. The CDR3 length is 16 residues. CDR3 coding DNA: TGTGCCAGCTCACCACTCCCCGGGACAGCTTACGACGAGCAGTACTTC. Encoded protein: CASSPLPGTAYDEQYF.